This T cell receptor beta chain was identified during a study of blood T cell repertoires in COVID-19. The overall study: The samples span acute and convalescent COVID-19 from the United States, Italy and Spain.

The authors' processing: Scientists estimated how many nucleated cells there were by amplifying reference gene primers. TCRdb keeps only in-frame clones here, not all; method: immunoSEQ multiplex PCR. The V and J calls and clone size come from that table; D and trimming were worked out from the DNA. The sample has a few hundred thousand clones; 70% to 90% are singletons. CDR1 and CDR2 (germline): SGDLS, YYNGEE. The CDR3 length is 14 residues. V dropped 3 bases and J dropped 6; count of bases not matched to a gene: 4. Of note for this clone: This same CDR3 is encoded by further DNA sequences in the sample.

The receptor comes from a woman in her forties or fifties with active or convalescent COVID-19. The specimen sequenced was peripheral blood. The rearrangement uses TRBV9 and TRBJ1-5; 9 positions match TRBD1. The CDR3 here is CASSAGQGGQPQHF. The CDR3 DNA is TGTGCCAGCAGCGCGGGACAGGGTGGTCAGCCCCAGCATTTT.